Listed below are T cell receptor beta chains from one sample, sequenced in a study of OX40 agonist ivuxolimab in advanced cancers. Assay used: immunoSEQ multiplex PCR; TCRdb lists only in-frame clones, some missing. The sample carries about 130,000 clones, about nine tenths recorded once. The sequenced sample was CD4+ or CD8+ T cells sorted from blood, obtained in a trial of the OX40 agonist ivuxolimab. The receptors originated from an adult with an advanced solid tumor such as melanoma, head and neck, liver or kidney cancer. The CDR3 runs from the conserved cysteine through the conserved F or W. D genes are given only for firm matches. Some rows have no size entry. The others give once, few or many, or a class for an expanded clone.

J gene,V gene,D gene,clone size,CDR3 DNA,CDR3 protein
TRBJ1-5,TRBV7-2,TRBD1,NA,TGTGCCAGCAGCTTAACACAGGGGGCAGGACAGCCCCAGCATTTT,CASSLTQGAGQPQHF
TRBJ1-5,TRBV19,NA,NA,TGTGCCAGTAGAACAGGAGTCCGTCAGCCCCAGCATTTT,CASRTGVRQPQHF
TRBJ1-1,TRBV12-5,NA,NA,TGTGCTAGTGGTTTGCCTGCGGGAGTTGAAGCTTTCTTT,CASGLPAGVEAFF
TRBJ1-1,TRBV7-8,NA,NA,TGTGCCAGCAGCCCCGAAAGGTTAGGAGCTTTCTTT,CASSPERLGAFF
TRBJ1-2,TRBV2,NA,NA,TGTGCCAGCAGTGAAAGCGGGCCGATCTATGGCTACACCTTC,CASSESGPIYGYTF
TRBJ1-4,TRBV6-5,NA,NA,TGTGCCAGCAGTCGGACAGAGAGGTTTAATGAAAAACTGTTTTTT,CASSRTERFNEKLFF
TRBJ2-7,TRBV10-1,NA,NA,TGCGCCAGCAGTGAGTACGGGTGTGGCGTGTTCTACGAGCAGTACTTC,CASSEYGCGVFYEQYF
TRBJ1-1,TRBV2,NA,NA,TGTGCCAGCAAAACGGAACAGATGAACACTGAAGCTTTCTTT,CASKTEQMNTEAFF
TRBJ2-7,TRBV9,TRBD2,once,TGTGCCAGCAGCGAACTAGCGGGTCTCTCCTACGAGCAGTACTTC,CASSELAGLSYEQYF
TRBJ2-5,TRBV28,NA,NA,TGTGCCAGCAGCCCCCCCCGGGAGACCCAGTACTTC,CASSPPRETQYF
TRBJ2-3,TRBV5-1,NA,NA,TGCGCCAGCAGCCGGCCCCTACAGGAGAGCACAGATACGCAGTATTTT,CASSRPLQESTDTQYF
TRBJ2-1,TRBV30,NA,NA,TGTGCCTGGAGTGGAAATGAGCAGTTCTTC,CAWSGNEQFF
TRBJ1-5,TRBV2,TRBD1,NA,TGTGTCCCGGTGCCAGACAGGGGCAATCAGCCCCAGCATTTT,CVPVPDRGNQPQHF
TRBJ2-7,TRBV28,NA,NA,TGTGCCAGCAGCCTCATGATAGCCCCGTACGCGCAGTACTTC,CASSLMIAPYAQYF
TRBJ2-3,TRBV5-6,NA,NA,TGTGCCAGCAGCTTGGCCGGATACACAGATACGCAGTATTTT,CASSLAGYTDTQYF
TRBJ1-4,TRBV6-1,NA,NA,TGTGCCAGCAGTGAACCGAGACAGCTCGTTTTTTTT,CASSEPRQLVFF
TRBJ2-7,TRBV13,TRBD1,NA,TGTGCCAGCAGCCCCGGACAGGGTATTGCGCGGGACTCCTACGAGCAGTACTTC,CASSPGQGIARDSYEQYF
TRBJ2-7,TRBV10-3,NA,NA,TGTGCCATCAGGGGACAAGTACCCTACGAGCAGTACTTC,CAIRGQVPYEQYF
TRBJ2-7,TRBV18,NA,NA,TGTGCCAGCTCACCGAATTTGGACGGATCCTACGAGCAGTACTTC,CASSPNLDGSYEQYF
TRBJ2-1,TRBV7-3,NA,NA,TGTGCCAGCAGCTCGGGGTTTGGGGCTGAGCAGTTCTTC,CASSSGFGAEQFF
TRBJ2-3,TRBV5-1,NA,NA,TGCGCCAGCAGCTTGTTTAGGGGAACCGGCACAGATACGCAGTATTTT,CASSLFRGTGTDTQYF
TRBJ2-1,TRBV5-4,NA,NA,TGTGCCAGCAGCTTGAACGGTTTTGAGCAGTTCTTC,CASSLNGFEQFF
TRBJ1-2,TRBV19,NA,NA,TGTGCCAGTAGTACACCGGGGGAGGGAGGTATTGGTGGCTACACCTTC,CASSTPGEGGIGGYTF
TRBJ2-7,TRBV6-5,NA,NA,TGTGCCAGCAGTTCCAACGGCCGCTCCTACGAGCAGTACTTC,CASSSNGRSYEQYF
TRBJ1-5,TRBV7-8,NA,NA,TGTGCCAGCAGCCCGATCGCAGACAGGCGCAATCAGCCCCAGCATTTT,CASSPIADRRNQPQHF
TRBJ2-1,TRBV5-1,NA,NA,TGCGCCAGCAGCTTGGTGGCGGGACGGTCCTACAATGAGCAGTTCTTC,CASSLVAGRSYNEQFF
TRBJ1-1,TRBV6-1,NA,NA,TGTGCCAGCAGTGGTCCTCGGGGGGGCCGGAACACTGAAGCTTTCTTT,CASSGPRGGRNTEAFF
TRBJ2-3,TRBV27,NA,NA,TGTGCCAGCATAGCGGCGGGAGATACGCAGTATTTT,CASIAAGDTQYF
TRBJ1-5,TRBV4-3,NA,NA,TGCGCCAGCAGCCGATCCTATAGCAATCAGCCCCAGCATTTT,CASSRSYSNQPQHF
TRBJ1-2,TRBV5-1,NA,NA,TGCGCCAGCAGCGGAACACCGTCGGGTCCTTATGGCTACACCTTC,CASSGTPSGPYGYTF
TRBJ2-1,TRBV28,NA,NA,TGTGCCAGCAGTTCACCCGTTGTGGGTAGCGGAGCATACAATGAGCAGTTCTTC,CASSSPVVGSGAYNEQFF
TRBJ1-2,TRBV28,TRBD1,NA,TGTGCCAGCACGAAGACAGGGGGTGGCTACACCTTC,CASTKTGGGYTF
TRBJ1-2,TRBV4-1,NA,NA,TGCGCCAGCAGCCAAGGGGACCCTTATACGGGCTACACCTTC,CASSQGDPYTGYTF
TRBJ1-5,TRBV5-6,NA,NA,TGTGCCAGCAGCTTGGCTGCGGGGCCTTATAGCAATCAGCCCCAGCATTTT,CASSLAAGPYSNQPQHF
TRBJ1-1,TRBV2,NA,NA,TGTGCCAGCATTCCAGACAGGTCGACTTTATGGAACACTGAAGCTTTCTTT,CASIPDRSTLWNTEAFF
TRBJ2-3,TRBV6-5,TRBD1,NA,TGTGCCAGCCATGGACAGGGGACAGATACGCAGTATTTT,CASHGQGTDTQYF
TRBJ1-4,TRBV7-9,TRBD1,NA,TGTGCCAGCAGCTCATCCCAGGGGACAGGCGCAGGGGCTAATGAAAAACTGTTTTTT,CASSSSQGTGAGANEKLFF
TRBJ2-2,TRBV7-2,NA,NA,TGTGCCAGCAGCTTGCAGGGACCCAAGAACACCGGGGAGCTGTTTTTT,CASSLQGPKNTGELFF
TRBJ2-1,TRBV27,NA,NA,TGTGCCAGCAGTTTCGTTTCCGGGAGCAATGAGCAGTTCTTC,CASSFVSGSNEQFF
TRBJ1-1,TRBV5-1,NA,NA,TGCGCCAGCAGCTGGGAACAGCGATTGAACACTGAAGCTTTCTTT,CASSWEQRLNTEAFF
TRBJ2-5,TRBV2,TRBD2,NA,TGTGCCAGCAGTGAACTCTGGCTAGCGGGAGTAATAGGAGAGACCCAGTACTTC,CASSELWLAGVIGETQYF
TRBJ2-1,TRBV9,TRBD2,NA,TGTGCCAGCAGCCCGAGCGGGGGGGTCTACAATGAGCAGTTCTTC,CASSPSGGVYNEQFF
TRBJ1-6,TRBV28,TRBD1,NA,TGTGCCAGCTGGTCAAGGACAGGATATACACCCCTCCACTTT,CASWSRTGYTPLHF
TRBJ1-4,TRBV7-9,NA,NA,TGTGCCAGCAGCTCCTCCGGGGAAAAACTGTTTTTT,CASSSSGEKLFF
TRBJ2-7,TRBV28,NA,NA,TGTGCCAGCAGCCTTCTGGCCTACGAGCAGTACTTC,CASSLLAYEQYF
TRBJ2-1,TRBV9,TRBD2,NA,TGTGCCAGCAGCCCTGGGGGAGGGAGTTGGAATGAGCAGTTCTTC,CASSPGGGSWNEQFF
TRBJ1-1,TRBV10-3,TRBD1,NA,TGTGCCATCAGGAACAGGGGGAGAACTGAAGCTTTCTTT,CAIRNRGRTEAFF
TRBJ2-2,TRBV6-1,TRBD1,few,TGTGCCAGCAGTGGAGACAGGGGGCTTACCGGGGAGCTGTTTTTT,CASSGDRGLTGELFF
TRBJ1-4,TRBV4-3,TRBD1,NA,TGCGCCAGCAGCCAAAGGTTCGACAGGGGAGCTATTGAAAAACTGTTTTTT,CASSQRFDRGAIEKLFF
TRBJ1-1,TRBV6-5,NA,NA,TGTGCCAGCAGTTACAATTTCGGTCCGTACACTGAAGCTTTCTTT,CASSYNFGPYTEAFF
TRBJ1-1,TRBV28,NA,NA,TGTGCCAGCAGTGCCGGACAGTTGAACACTGAAGCTTTCTTT,CASSAGQLNTEAFF
TRBJ2-1,TRBV9,TRBD2,NA,TGTGCCAGCAGCGTAAGCGGGAGCCCTCGGTACAATGAGCAGTTCTTC,CASSVSGSPRYNEQFF
TRBJ1-4,TRBV7-2,TRBD1,NA,TGTGCCAGCAGCCAACCGGGACAGTCTACTGCAACTAATGAAAAACTGTTTTTT,CASSQPGQSTATNEKLFF
TRBJ2-3,TRBV7-3,NA,once,TGTGCCAGCAGCTTGGGGAAAGGAGTGGATACGCAGTATTTT,CASSLGKGVDTQYF
TRBJ2-3,TRBV7-2,NA,NA,TGTGCCAGCAGCCCGCAAGCGGTTAGCACAGATACGCAGTATTTT,CASSPQAVSTDTQYF
TRBJ1-1,TRBV9,NA,NA,TGTGCCAGCAGCCACTCCTTTGGGAACACTGAAGCTTTCTTT,CASSHSFGNTEAFF
TRBJ1-2,TRBV29-1,TRBD1,NA,TGCAGTATCTACAGGGGCGATAATGGCTACACCTTC,CSIYRGDNGYTF
TRBJ2-3,TRBV11-2,NA,NA,TGTGCCAGCAGCCCCTATACGCAGTATTTT,CASSPYTQYF